What follows are 9 T cell receptor beta chains derived from one specimen sequenced in a study of cytomegalovirus exposure and HLA in healthy donors. Primers included in the PCR were 60 Vbeta and 13 Jbeta primers. Libraries were prepared by immunoSEQ multiplex PCR; TCRdb keeps only in-frame clonotypes and omits some of them. The sample records under 200,000 clones, approximately 80% being singletons. The sample was PBMCs. These receptors all stem from a woman aged 25-40 years in good health and CMV-seropositive.

The chain links TRBV9 to TRBJ1-6, with unresolved D. The CDR3 length is 13 residues. V was trimmed by 0 bases and J by 8 bases, leaving 6 bases between them. Germline V gene data show CDR1 as SGDLS and CDR2 as YYNGEE. The CDR3 loop is CASSVGAYSPLHF. DNA for the CDR3: TGTGCCAGCAGCGTAGGGGCCTATTCACCCCTCCACTTT.

Concerning this clone: Sequence at one end of the junction differs from germline and may be a read error. This sequence joins TRBV28 and TRBJ1-2; 11 bases line up with TRBD1. Germline V gene data show CDR1 as MDHEN and CDR2 as SYDVKM. This CDR3 has 14 residues. The CDR3 spells CASSLVTGTGGGYF. DNA for the CDR3: TGTGCCAGCAGTTTAGTGACCGGGACAGGGGGGGGGTACTTC.

In this sample, this clone turned up once. The chain couples TRBV28 to TRBJ2-7; perhaps TRBD1 as D (5 bases). Trimming pared 6 bases from V and 4 bases from J, leaving 10 bases between. CDR1 MDHEN and CDR2 SYDVKM come from the germline V gene. This CDR3 contains 12 residues. The CDR3 here is CASRQDVYEQYF. The CDR3 DNA reads as TGTGCCAGCAGACAGGACGTGTACGAGCAGTACTTC.

V and J are TRBV5-4 and TRBJ2-7, with a weak D call TRBD1 (6 bases). V lost 3 bases to trimming and J lost 1 base, with 14 bases between them. From germline, CDR1 is SGHNT and CDR2 YYREEE (reference sequence). This CDR3 contains 15 residues. This chain's CDR3 is CASSSGTQVSYEQYF. DNA for the CDR3: TGTGCCAGCAGCTCCGGGACACAAGTTTCCTACGAGCAGTACTTC.

This clone was seen only a few times. This sequence joins TRBV10-3 and TRBJ2-1, with D maybe TRBD1 (6 bases). Germline loops: CDR1 ENHRY, CDR2 SYGVKD. Trimming took 11 bases from V and 3 from J, leaving 14 bases between them. The CDR3 length is 13 residues. The CDR3 sequence is CAAGATGYNEQFF. The CDR3 DNA is TGTGCCGCCGGAGCGACAGGCTACAATGAGCAGTTCTTC.

This clone was recorded a few times. The rearrangement joins TRBV6-6 to TRBJ1-1, with unresolved D. The CDR3 is 14 residues long. Germline CDR1 MNHNY, CDR2 SVGAGI (reference sequence). The germline V and J ends were trimmed by 0 bases and 6 bases, with 11 bases remaining between them. The chain's CDR3 is CASSYSANFAEAFF. In DNA form, the CDR3 reads TGTGCCAGCAGTTACTCCGCTAATTTCGCTGAAGCTTTCTTT.

The chain recombines TRBV12-5 with TRBJ1-1; D remains unclear. Trimming stripped 6 bases from V and 0 bases from J, with 8 bases between. The CDR3 contains 13 residues. CDR1 and CDR2 (germline): LGHNT, FRNRAP. Here the CDR3 reads CASGTSMNTEAFF. CDR3 in DNA: TGTGCTAGTGGAACGAGTATGAACACTGAAGCTTTCTTT.

The gene calls are TRBV19 and TRBJ2-7; 12 bases fit TRBD1. Germline-derived CDR1 and CDR2 are LNHDA and SQIVND (reference sequence). The CDR3 contains 14 residues. J was trimmed by 5 bases and V by 6 bases; bases with no gene match: 5. CDR3 sequence reads: CASRKGQGAHEQYF. CDR3 nucleotides: TGTGCCAGTAGGAAGGGACAGGGGGCCCACGAGCAGTACTTC.

The count of this clone is one. This sequence joins TRBV6-1 and TRBJ1-6; D is uncertain. V lost 2 bases and J lost 5, with 10 bases in between. The CDR3 spans 15 residues. Per the germline V gene, CDR1 is MNHNS and CDR2 is SASEGT. CDR3 loop: CASSEWSLNNSPLHF. The CDR3 region has the DNA TGTGCCAGCAGTGAATGGAGTCTAAATAATTCACCCCTCCACTTT.